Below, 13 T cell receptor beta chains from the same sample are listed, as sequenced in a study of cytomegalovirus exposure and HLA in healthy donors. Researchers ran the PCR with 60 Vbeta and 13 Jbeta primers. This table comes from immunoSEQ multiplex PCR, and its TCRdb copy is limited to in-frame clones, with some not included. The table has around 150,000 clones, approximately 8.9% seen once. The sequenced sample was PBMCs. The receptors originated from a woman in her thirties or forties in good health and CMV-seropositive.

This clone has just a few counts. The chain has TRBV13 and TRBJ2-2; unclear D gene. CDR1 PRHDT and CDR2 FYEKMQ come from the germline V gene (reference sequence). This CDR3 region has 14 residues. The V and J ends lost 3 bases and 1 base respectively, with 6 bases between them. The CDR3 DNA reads TGTGCCAGCAGCTTCTACTTGAACACCGGGGAGCTGTTTTTT. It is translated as CASSFYLNTGELFF.

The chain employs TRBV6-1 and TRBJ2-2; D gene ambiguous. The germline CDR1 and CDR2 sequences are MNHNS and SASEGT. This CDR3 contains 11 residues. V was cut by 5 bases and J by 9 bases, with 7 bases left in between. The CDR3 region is CASSLARELFF. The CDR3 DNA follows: TGTGCCAGCAGTTTAGCCAGGGAGCTGTTTTTT.

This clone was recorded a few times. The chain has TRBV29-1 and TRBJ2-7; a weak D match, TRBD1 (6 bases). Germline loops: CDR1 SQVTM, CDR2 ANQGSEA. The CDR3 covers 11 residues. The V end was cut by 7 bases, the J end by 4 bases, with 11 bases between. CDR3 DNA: TGCAGCGCCGGACAGTTATACGAGCAGTACTTC. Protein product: CSAGQLYEQYF.

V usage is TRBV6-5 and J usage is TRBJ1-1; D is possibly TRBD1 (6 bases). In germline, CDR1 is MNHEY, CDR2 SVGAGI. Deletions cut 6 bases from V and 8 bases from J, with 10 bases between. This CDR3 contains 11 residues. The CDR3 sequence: CASSFDREAFF. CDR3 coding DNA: TGTGCCAGCAGCTTCGACAGGGAAGCTTTCTTT.

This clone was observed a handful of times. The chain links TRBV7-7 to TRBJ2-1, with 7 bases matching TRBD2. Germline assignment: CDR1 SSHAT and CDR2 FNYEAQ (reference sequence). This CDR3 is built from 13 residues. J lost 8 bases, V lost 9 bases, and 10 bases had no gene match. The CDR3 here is CASGASGADEQFF. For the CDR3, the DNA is TGTGCCAGTGGGGCCAGCGGGGCCGATGAGCAGTTCTTC.

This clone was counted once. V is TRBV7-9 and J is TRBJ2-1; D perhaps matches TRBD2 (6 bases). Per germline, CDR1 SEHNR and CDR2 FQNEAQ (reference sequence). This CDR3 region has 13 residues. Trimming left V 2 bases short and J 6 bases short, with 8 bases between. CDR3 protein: CASSLTGGNEQFF. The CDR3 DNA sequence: TGTGCCAGCAGCTTAACCGGGGGCAATGAGCAGTTCTTC.

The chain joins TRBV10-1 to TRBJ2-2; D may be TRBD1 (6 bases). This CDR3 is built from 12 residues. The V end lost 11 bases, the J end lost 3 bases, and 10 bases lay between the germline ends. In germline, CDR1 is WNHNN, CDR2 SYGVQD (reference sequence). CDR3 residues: CASQGYTGELFF. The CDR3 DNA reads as TGCGCCTCTCAGGGGTACACCGGGGAGCTGTTTTTT.

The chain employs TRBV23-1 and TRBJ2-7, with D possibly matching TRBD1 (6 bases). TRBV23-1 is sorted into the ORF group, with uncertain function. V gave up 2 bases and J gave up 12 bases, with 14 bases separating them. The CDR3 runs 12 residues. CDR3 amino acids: CASSQTGTGPYF. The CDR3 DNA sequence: TGCGCCAGCAGTCAAACCGGTACAGGGCCGTACTTC.

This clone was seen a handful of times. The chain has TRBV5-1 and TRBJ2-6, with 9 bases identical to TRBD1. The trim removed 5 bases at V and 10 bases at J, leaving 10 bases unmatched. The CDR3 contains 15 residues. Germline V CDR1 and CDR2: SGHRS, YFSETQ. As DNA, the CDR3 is TGCGCCAGCAGTTCCACAGGGGGCGACGGGAACGTCCTGACTTTC. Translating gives CASSSTGGDGNVLTF.

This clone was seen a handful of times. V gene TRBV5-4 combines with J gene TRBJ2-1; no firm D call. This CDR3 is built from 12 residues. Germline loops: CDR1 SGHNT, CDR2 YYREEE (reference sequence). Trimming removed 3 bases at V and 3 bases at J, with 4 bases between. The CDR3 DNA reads TGTGCCAGCAGCTCAGACTACAATGAGCAGTTCTTC. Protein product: CASSSDYNEQFF.

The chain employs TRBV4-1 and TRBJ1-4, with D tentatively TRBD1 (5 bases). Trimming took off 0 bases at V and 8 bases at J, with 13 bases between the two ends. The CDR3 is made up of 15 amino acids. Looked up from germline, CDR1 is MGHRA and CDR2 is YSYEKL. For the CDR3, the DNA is TGCGCCAGCAGCCAAGATATCCAGGGAGGGGAAAAACTGTTTTTT. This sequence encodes CASSQDIQGGEKLFF.

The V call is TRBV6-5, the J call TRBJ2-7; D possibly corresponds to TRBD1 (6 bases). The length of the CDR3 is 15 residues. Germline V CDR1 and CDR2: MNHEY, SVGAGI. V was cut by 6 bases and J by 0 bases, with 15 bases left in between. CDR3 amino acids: CASRRPGHSSYEQYF. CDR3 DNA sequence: TGTGCCAGCAGACGTCCGGGACATTCCTCCTACGAGCAGTACTTC.

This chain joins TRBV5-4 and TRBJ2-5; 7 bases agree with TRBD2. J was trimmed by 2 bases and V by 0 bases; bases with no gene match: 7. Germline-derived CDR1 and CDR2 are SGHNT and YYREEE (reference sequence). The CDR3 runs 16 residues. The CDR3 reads CASSLDGGGGQETQYF. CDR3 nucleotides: TGTGCCAGCAGCTTGGATGGGGGGGGAGGGCAAGAGACCCAGTACTTC.